Included here is one T cell receptor (beta chain) sequence, with context. The record originates from a study of PD-L1 blockade in urothelial cancer. Study background: Earlier, patients had received 0 to 3 chemotherapy regimens.

There are 15 residues in the CDR3. The germline V gene has CDR1 SGHRS and CDR2 YFSETQ. The ends were cut back, 0 bases at V and 1 base at J, with 10 bases in the middle. Time point denoted: peripheral blood 6 weeks after treatment start. Data came from immunoSEQ multiplex PCR; TCRdb stores just in-frame clones and leaves some out. The sample carries fewer than 50,000 clones, 91% recorded once. The sequence derives from an older man with urothelial cancer. This specimen was PBMCs, taken around atezolizumab (anti-PD-L1) treatment. This chain links TRBV5-1 with TRBJ2-5; tentatively, D is TRBD2 (5 bases). CDR3 DNA: TGCGCCAGCAGCTTGGGTCCAGCGGTCCAAGAGACCCAGTACTTC. Its protein is CASSLGPAVQETQYF.